A single sample gave rise to the 31 T cell receptor beta chains below, sequenced in a study of T cell responses to AZD1222 COVID-19 vaccine (dated by TCRdb to the early 2020s). Receptor libraries were prepared by the immunoSEQ multiplex PCR assay. TCRdb obtained this table from immuneACCESS and retained in-frame rearrangements with V and J assigned. These tables miss some clones; where compared with another copy, unresolved V genes account for less than half of the shortfall, and the remainder is unexplained. For this sample there are 150,000 to 200,000 clones; about 92% appear just once. The ten largest clones represent around 3.6% of the sample. In light of the paper, this sample's time point label describes: about 28 days (+/-7) after the second vaccine dose. The intended sense of this specimen's treatment or condition label: meningococcal conjugate vaccine given as trial control. Source: peripheral blood, taken 28 days after the second dose of the MenACWY control vaccine. The receptors were gathered from an adult who received the MenACWY meningococcal vaccine as a control.

The chain uses TRBV5-6 and TRBJ1-1; a possible D gene is TRBD1 (5 bases). CDR3 size: 15 residues. Germline loops: CDR1 SGHDT, CDR2 YYEEEE. The germline V and J ends were trimmed by 0 bases and 1 base, with 10 bases remaining between them. Written as DNA, the CDR3 is TGTGCCAGCAGCTTGGTGCGTGGGGGGAACACTGAAGCTTTCTTT. Translated: CASSLVRGGNTEAFF. Looking up the rest from reference TRBV5-6 and TRBJ1-1 gives the full variable domain: DAGVTQSPTHLIKTRGQQVTLRCSPKSGHDTVSWYQQALGQGPQFIFQYYEEEERQRGNFPDRFSGHQFPNYSSELNVNALLLGDSALYLCASSLVRGGNTEAFFGQGTRLTVV.

V usage is TRBV7-9 and J usage is TRBJ1-2; D is perhaps TRBD1 (5 bases). The V end lost 2 bases, the J end lost 6 bases, and 16 bases lay between the germline ends. The germline CDR1 and CDR2 sequences are SEHNR and FQNEAQ (reference sequence). CDR3 length: 15 amino acids. CDR3 nucleotide sequence: TGTGCCAGCAGCTTAATCGTGTCGGTGGGGGATGGCTACACCTTC. Amino acid sequence: CASSLIVSVGDGYTF.

This clone occurred a few times. The chain joins TRBV19 to TRBJ2-1; 7 bases line up with TRBD2. The junction had 11 bases not matched to a gene; V was cut back by 0 bases and J by 3 bases. The CDR3 is made up of 18 amino acids. From germline, CDR1 is LNHDA and CDR2 SQIVND (reference sequence). The CDR3 is CASSIEWGGGPFYNEQFF. Written as DNA, the CDR3 is TGTGCCAGTAGTATAGAGTGGGGGGGAGGCCCTTTCTACAATGAGCAGTTCTTC.

V is TRBV25-1 and J is TRBJ1-1; D ambiguous. Germline loops: CDR1 MGHDK, CDR2 SYGVNS. CDR3 length: 10 amino acids. V was clipped by 6 bases and J by 6 bases, with 5 bases between them. The CDR3 DNA reads TGTGCCAGCAGGGCGGCTGAAGCTTTCTTT. Translating it yields CASRAAEAFF.

This rearrangement joins TRBV9 to TRBJ1-2; no firm D call. Germline V CDR1 and CDR2: SGDLS, YYNGEE. The CDR3 has 16 residues. Trimming took off 5 bases at V and 4 bases at J, with 21 bases between the two ends. Here the CDR3 DNA reads TGTGCCAGCAGTTACGGATATCTACTGGGCTCCTATGGCTACACCTTC. This translates into CASSYGYLLGSYGYTF.

This clone occurred once. The rearrangement uses TRBV7-2 and TRBJ2-1; 9 positions agree with TRBD2. V lost 0 bases and J lost 0; bases outside the gene matches: 3. The germline CDR1 and CDR2 sequences are SGHTA and FQGNSA. The length of the CDR3 is 17 residues. Here the CDR3 DNA reads TGTGCCAGCAGCTTAGCCTTAGCGGGAGCCTCCTACAATGAGCAGTTCTTC. Translated, it gives CASSLALAGASYNEQFF. The whole variable domain, filled in from reference TRBV7-2 and TRBJ2-1, reads GAGVSQSPSNKVTEKGKDVELRCDPISGHTALYWYRQSLGQGLEFLIYFQGNSAPDKSGLPSDRFSAERTGGSVSTLTIQRTQQEDSAVYLCASSLALAGASYNEQFFGPGTRLTVL.

This rearrangement joins TRBV5-1 to TRBJ2-5; 7 bases fit TRBD1. The CDR3 is 16 amino acids. Germline CDR1 is SGHRS and CDR2 is YFSETQ. Trimming at V came to 4 bases and at J to 0 bases, leaving 9 bases not matched to a gene. The CDR3 bases are TGCGCCAGCAGCCCGTCCGGGACAGCGTACCAAGAGACCCAGTACTTC. Translation gives CASSPSGTAYQETQYF.

This clone appeared a single time. The chain couples TRBV7-2 to TRBJ2-1; 10 nucleotides agree with TRBD2. The CDR3 consists of 15 residues. V lost 4 bases, J lost 6 bases, and 6 bases stayed unmatched. The germline V gene has CDR1 SGHTA and CDR2 FQGNSA. CDR3 region: CASSWASGRGNEQFF. For the CDR3, the DNA is TGTGCCAGCAGCTGGGCTAGCGGGAGAGGCAATGAGCAGTTCTTC. Full variable domain (rest looked up from reference TRBV7-2 and TRBJ2-1): GAGVSQSPSNKVTEKGKDVELRCDPISGHTALYWYRQSLGQGLEFLIYFQGNSAPDKSGLPSDRFSAERTGGSVSTLTIQRTQQEDSAVYLCASSWASGRGNEQFFGPGTRLTVL.

The gene calls are TRBV11-2 and TRBJ1-1; TRBD1 matches at 7 bases. The V gene's germline CDR1 is SGHAT and CDR2 FQNNGV. CDR3 length equals 16 residues. V shed 1 base, J shed 0 bases, and the junction held 5 bases outside the gene matches. The CDR3 nucleotides are TGTGCCAGCAGCTTAGCTGGGACAGAACTGAACACTGAAGCTTTCTTT. It yields the protein CASSLAGTELNTEAFF.

This chain connects TRBV7-3 to TRBJ2-2; 12 bases fit TRBD2. The CDR3 loop spans 16 amino acids. Looked up from germline, CDR1 is SGHTA and CDR2 is FQGTGA. V was pared by 5 bases and J by 6 bases, with 7 bases of the junction left unmatched. CDR3 DNA sequence: TGTGCCAGCAGCCCTGGACTAGCGGGAAGGGCCGGGGAGCTGTTTTTT. The encoded protein is CASSPGLAGRAGELFF.

The CDR3 sequence is CATHRDRVPGELFF. CDR3 in DNA: TGTGCCACTCACCGGGACAGGGTACCCGGGGAGCTGTTTTTT. The rearrangement links TRBV10-3 to TRBJ2-2; 9 nucleotides agree with TRBD1. After removal of 10 bases from V and 6 bases from J, the junction contained 9 bases not matched to a gene. This CDR3 has 14 amino acids. Germline assignment: CDR1 ENHRY and CDR2 SYGVKD.

The chain joins TRBV4-3 to TRBJ2-1, with 9 bases matching TRBD2. The CDR3 is made up of 16 amino acids. Germline trimming cut 0 bases from V and 8 bases from J; bases unmatched to any gene: 8. The germline V gene encodes CDR1 LGHNA and CDR2 YSLEER. This CDR3 reads CASSQEWREGRHEQFF. The CDR3 coding sequence is TGCGCCAGCAGCCAAGAGTGGCGGGAGGGCAGGCATGAGCAGTTCTTC.

This clone was found once. V gene TRBV12-3 or TRBV12-4 combines with J gene TRBJ2-1; TRBD2 might be the D (6 bases). The CDR3 has 13 residues. Trimming took 7 bases from V and 7 from J, leaving 14 bases between them. The CDR3, as DNA: TGTGCCAGCAAAAGGGACCGGGGGAATGAGCAGTTCTTC. Its protein is CASKRDRGNEQFF.

This chain links TRBV5-1 with TRBJ1-4; 7 bases align to TRBD1. Losses at the gene ends were 4 bases for V and 0 bases for J; bases not matched to a gene: 3. Germline loops: CDR1 SGHRS, CDR2 YFSETQ. The CDR3 spans 15 residues. DNA of the CDR3: TGCGCCAGCAGCGCACAGGGGCCAACTAATGAAAAACTGTTTTTT. Protein sequence: CASSAQGPTNEKLFF.

This sequence joins TRBV4-1 and TRBJ2-7; 14 bases line up with TRBD2. CDR3 length equals 17 residues. In germline, CDR1 is MGHRA, CDR2 YSYEKL. Germline trimming cut 1 base from V and 6 bases from J; bases unmatched to any gene: 8. The CDR3 sequence: CASSQAPGLAGEGEQYF. In nucleotides, the CDR3 is TGCGCCAGCAGCCAAGCCCCGGGACTAGCGGGAGAGGGCGAGCAGTACTTC.

This sequence joins TRBV3-1 (or the pseudogene TRBV3-2) and TRBJ2-7, with D possibly TRBD2 on 6 matching bases. The germline V gene encodes CDR1 LGHDT and CDR2 YNNKEL (reference sequence). V lost 0 bases, J lost 1 base, and 13 bases lay in between. The CDR3 has 16 amino acids. The CDR3 coding sequence is TGTGCCAGCAGCCAAGATCTTGGAGCGGGTTCCTACGAGCAGTACTTC. Amino acids: CASSQDLGAGSYEQYF.

CDR3 in amino acids: CASSATVGQAGANVLTF. CDR3 coding DNA: TGTGCCAGCAGCGCGACAGTGGGGCAAGCCGGGGCCAACGTCCTGACTTTC. J is TRBJ2-6 and V is TRBV11-3, with D perhaps TRBD1 (5 bases). The CDR3 runs to 17 residues. Germline CDR1 and CDR2: SGHNT and YENEEA. Trimming took 5 bases from V and 4 from J, leaving 18 bases between them.

The gene calls are TRBV7-2 and TRBJ1-4; TRBD1 might be the D (6 bases). This CDR3 has 15 residues. From germline, CDR1 is SGHTA and CDR2 FQGNSA. V lost 1 base to trimming and J lost 6 bases, with 12 bases between them. CDR3 DNA sequence: TGTGCCAGCAGCTTAGGGGCAGGGGCCCATGAAAAACTGTTTTTT. Amino acids: CASSLGAGAHEKLFF. The full variable domain, in which reference TRBV7-2 and TRBJ1-4 provide the parts outside the CDR3, is GAGVSQSPSNKVTEKGKDVELRCDPISGHTALYWYRQSLGQGLEFLIYFQGNSAPDKSGLPSDRFSAERTGGSVSTLTIQRTQQEDSAVYLCASSLGAGAHEKLFFGSGTQLSVL.

This clone has only one observation. V usage is TRBV5-1 and J usage is TRBJ2-1, with 7 bases lining up with TRBD2. V dropped 0 bases and J dropped 0; count of bases not matched to a gene: 3. There are 16 residues in the CDR3. The germline CDR1 and CDR2 sequences are SGHRS and YFSETQ. The DNA of the CDR3 is TGCGCCAGCAGCTTGGCGGGAGGTAGCTCCTACAATGAGCAGTTCTTC. Amino acid sequence: CASSLAGGSSYNEQFF. Drawing the rest from reference TRBV5-1 and TRBJ2-1, the complete variable domain is KAGVTQTPRYLIKTRGQQVTLSCSPISGHRSVSWYQQTPGQGLQFLFEYFSETQRNKGNFPGRFSGRQFSNSRSEMNVSTLELGDSALYLCASSLAGGSSYNEQFFGPGTRLTVL.

The chain joins TRBV19 to TRBJ2-2; 10 positions agree with TRBD2. The CDR3 sequence is 18 residues long. The V and J ends lost 7 bases and 1 base, in that order; junction bases with no gene match: 12. CDR1 is LNHDA and CDR2 is SQIVND in the germline V gene (reference sequence). The CDR3 region has the DNA TGTGCCAGTAATGGGATAGCGGGAGGCCCCCAGAACACCGGGGAGCTGTTTTTT. Translating it yields CASNGIAGGPQNTGELFF.

This clone came up once. This chain joins TRBV6-5 and TRBJ2-7; TRBD2 agrees at 8 bases. The CDR3 covers 14 residues. After removal of 7 bases from V and 2 bases from J, the junction contained 7 bases not matched to a gene. CDR1 and CDR2 from the germline V gene are MNHEY and SVGAGI. The CDR3 DNA sequence: TGTGCCAGCACCCAAAGCGGGAGTCCCTACGAGCAGTACTTC. As protein: CASTQSGSPYEQYF.

The chain links TRBV18 to TRBJ1-2; 7 positions agree with TRBD1. The trim removed 3 bases at V and 10 bases at J, leaving 8 bases unmatched. Germline V gives CDR1 KGHSH, CDR2 LQKENI. This CDR3 has 13 amino acids. The CDR3 DNA follows: TGTGCCAGCTCACCGGGACAGCCCTTCGACTACACCTTC. Translated: CASSPGQPFDYTF. Supplemented by reference TRBV18 and TRBJ1-2, the full variable domain reads NAGVMQNPRHLVRRRGQEARLRCSPMKGHSHVYWYRQLPEEGLKFMVYLQKENIIDESGMPKERFSAEFPKEGPSILRIQQVVRGDSAAYFCASSPGQPFDYTFGSGTRLTVV.

The chain employs TRBV9 and TRBJ2-7; 7 bases match TRBD2. CDR3 length equals 15 residues. V lost 4 bases to trimming and J lost 4 bases; unmatched junction nucleotides: 11. Germline lookup yields CDR1 SGDLS and CDR2 YYNGEE. CDR3 sequence: CASSPGSSGPYEQYF. The CDR3 DNA is TGTGCCAGCAGCCCAGGGTCTAGCGGTCCGTACGAGCAGTACTTC.

This clone has a handful of counts. The rearrangement links TRBV27 to TRBJ1-1, with 7 bases that match TRBD1. The CDR3 runs 16 residues. Germline CDR1 is MNHEY and CDR2 is SMNVEV (reference sequence). The V segment lost 5 bases and the J segment 3 bases; nucleotides outside the gene matches: 12. CDR3 residues: CASSATAGTAHTEAFF. The CDR3 coding sequence is TGTGCCAGCAGTGCGACCGCGGGGACAGCGCACACTGAAGCTTTCTTT.

The J gene is TRBJ1-2, the V gene TRBV3-1 (or the pseudogene TRBV3-2); unclear D gene. The CDR3 totals 15 residues. Germline loops: CDR1 LGHDT, CDR2 YNNKEL (reference sequence). V lost 0 bases to trimming and J lost 5 bases, with 13 bases between them. The CDR3 region is CASSQDIVASYGYTF. The CDR3 coding sequence is TGTGCCAGCAGCCAAGATATCGTGGCTAGTTATGGCTACACCTTC.

The chain carries TRBV2 and TRBJ2-1; 9 bases line up with TRBD1. Per germline, CDR1 SNHLY and CDR2 FYNNEI. This CDR3 has 13 residues. The trim removed 7 bases at V and 5 bases at J, leaving 3 bases unmatched. The CDR3 DNA follows: TGTGCCAGCACCCGGACAGGGGACAATGAGCAGTTCTTC. Amino acid sequence: CASTRTGDNEQFF.

This clone was observed once. CDR3 nucleotide sequence: TGTGCCAGCAGTTCGACAGGGGCGATATATGGCTACACCTTC. As protein: CASSSTGAIYGYTF. The V and J genes are TRBV6-5 and TRBJ1-2; 8 nucleotides match TRBD1. J gave up 5 bases and V 4 bases, and 6 bases lay outside the gene matches. The germline V gene encodes CDR1 MNHEY and CDR2 SVGAGI. The CDR3 has 14 residues.

This chain connects TRBV27 to TRBJ1-5; 7 positions match TRBD1. Germline loops: CDR1 MNHEY, CDR2 SMNVEV (reference sequence). V lost 3 bases, J lost 4 bases, and 3 bases stayed unmatched. CDR3 length: 14 amino acids. CDR3 coding DNA: TGTGCCAGCAGTTTCGGCAGGGGGAATCAGCCCCAGCATTTT. It codes for CASSFGRGNQPQHF.

V and J are TRBV19 and TRBJ1-4; D gene uncertain. V was cut by 3 bases and J by 6 bases, with 11 bases left in between. This CDR3 comprises 14 residues. Germline V gene lookup returns CDR1 LNHDA and CDR2 SQIVND (reference sequence). The CDR3 bases are TGTGCCAGTAGTATCCGGGCCTGGGATGAAAAACTGTTTTTT. Translating it yields CASSIRAWDEKLFF.

Turning to this clone: Other DNA sequences in this specimen translate into the identical CDR3. The V and J genes are TRBV28 and TRBJ1-2; D uncertain. The CDR3 extends over 11 amino acids. V lost 4 bases, J lost 4 bases, and 4 bases lay in between. Germline V gene lookup returns CDR1 MDHEN and CDR2 SYDVKM. CDR3 bases: TGTGCCAGCAGTTCCGGCTATGGCTACACCTTC. Amino acid sequence: CASSSGYGYTF.

This sequence joins TRBV2 and TRBJ2-7; TRBD2 matches at 7 bases. Germline CDR1 reads SNHLY; CDR2 reads FYNNEI. The CDR3 runs 13 residues. Unmatched junction bases numbered 8, after V lost 7 bases and J lost 5 bases. CDR3 sequence reads: CASNLGGGNEQYF. CDR3 bases: TGTGCCAGCAACCTTGGGGGGGGGAACGAGCAGTACTTC.